These 29 T cell receptor beta chains were all obtained from the same sample, sequenced in a study of CD8 T cells in Susac syndrome (dated by TCRdb to the late 2010s). Libraries came from the immunoSEQ multiplex PCR assay. RNA was extracted using the RNeasy kit, and about 0.45 to 1 microgram was reverse transcribed with random hexamers. The raw public reads went through TCRdb reprocessing: fastp at Q25, MiXCR clone calling, in-frame beta chains kept. Each CDR3 protein appears once, grouped with its most common genes and DNA. Across this sample there are approximately 160,000 distinct CDR3 sequences, with roughly 95% seen only once. The ten largest account for around 0.13% of the sample. The specimen was CD4+ T cells from PBMCs. The receptor source for this set is a human donor in good health.

V and J are TRBV3-1 and TRBJ2-5; 7 nucleotides align to TRBD2. This CDR3 has 14 residues. The germline V gene has CDR1 LGHDT and CDR2 YNNKEL (reference sequence). Losses at the gene ends were 1 base for V and 4 bases for J; bases not matched to a gene: 3. The CDR3 bases are TGTGCCAGCAGCCAAGGTTCGGGGGGAGAGACCCAGTACTTC. Protein: CASSQGSGGETQYF.

The rearrangement links TRBV6-2 or TRBV6-3 to TRBJ1-1; D not certain. Per the germline V gene, CDR1 is MNHEY and CDR2 is SVGEGT. V was cut by 2 bases and J by 5 bases, with 12 bases left in between. The CDR3 is 14 residues long. CDR3 amino acids: CASSYTMGETEAFF. The DNA for the CDR3 is TGTGCCAGCAGTTACACAATGGGAGAGACTGAAGCTTTCTTT.

The rearrangement uses TRBV18 and TRBJ2-5; 11 positions match TRBD2. This CDR3 has 17 residues. The junction had 4 bases not matched to a gene; V was cut back by 1 base and J by 0 bases. The germline V gene has CDR1 KGHSH and CDR2 LQKENI. The CDR3, as DNA: TGTGCCAGCTCACCACAGCTAGCGGGGGGTTACCAAGAGACCCAGTACTTC. Translated, it gives CASSPQLAGGYQETQYF. Drawing the rest from reference TRBV18 and TRBJ2-5, the complete variable domain is NAGVMQNPRHLVRRRGQEARLRCSPMKGHSHVYWYRQLPEEGLKFMVYLQKENIIDESGMPKERFSAEFPKEGPSILRIQQVVRGDSAAYFCASSPQLAGGYQETQYFGPGTRLLVL.

This chain links TRBV12-3 or TRBV12-4 with TRBJ2-3, with 9 bases that match TRBD1. J gave up 6 bases and V 6 bases, and 7 bases lay outside the gene matches. The CDR3 runs to 14 residues. The CDR3 protein is CASSDGQGIDTQYF. The CDR3 DNA is TGTGCCAGCAGCGATGGACAGGGGATCGATACGCAGTATTTT.

The chain uses TRBV12-3 or TRBV12-4 and TRBJ2-5, with TRBD2 as a possible D gene (6 bases). CDR3 length equals 13 residues. The ends were cut back, 7 bases at V and 2 bases at J, with 11 bases in the middle. The CDR3 nucleotides are TGTGCCAGCAACTCCGGGACTCAAGAGACCCAGTACTTC. Encoded protein: CASNSGTQETQYF.

This clonotype was observed a single time. The chain uses TRBV3-1 and TRBJ2-5; D is possibly TRBD1 (6 bases). The CDR3 has 13 residues. Trimming removed 4 bases at V and 5 bases at J, with 11 bases between. Looked up from germline, CDR1 is LGHDT and CDR2 is YNNKEL (reference sequence). CDR3 bases: TGTGCCAGCAGCCCGGCCCAGGGGGAGACCCAGTACTTC. It is translated as CASSPAQGETQYF.

This clonotype was picked up one time. The J gene is TRBJ2-7, the V gene TRBV20-1; 9 nucleotides align to TRBD1. Unmatched junction bases numbered 10, after V lost 3 bases and J lost 7 bases. Germline CDR1 DFQATT, CDR2 SNEGSKA (reference sequence). The CDR3 loop spans 14 amino acids. The CDR3 is CSASPDRGGNEQYF. The CDR3 DNA reads TGCAGTGCTAGCCCTGACAGGGGGGGTAATGAGCAGTACTTC.

The rearrangement uses TRBV6-2 or TRBV6-3 and TRBJ2-3, with 9 bases identical to TRBD2. Germline V CDR1 and CDR2: MNHEY, SVGEGT. Trimming at V came to 7 bases and at J to 4 bases, leaving 6 bases not matched to a gene. The CDR3 has 14 amino acids. In DNA form, the CDR3 reads TGTGCCAGCAAGGGACTAGCCCTCCCAGATACGCAGTATTTT. Encoded protein: CASKGLALPDTQYF.

The chain links TRBV6-5 to TRBJ1-3; D not resolved. Germline lookup yields CDR1 MNHEY and CDR2 SVGAGI. CDR3 length: 14 amino acids. Trimming took 7 bases from V and 0 from J, leaving 10 bases between them. CDR3 loop: CASIASSSGNTIYF. As DNA, the CDR3 is TGTGCCAGCATTGCAAGTAGCTCTGGAAACACCATATATTTT.

The chain is built from TRBV18 and TRBJ2-5; D uncertain. The CDR3 loop spans 15 amino acids. The ends were cut back, 3 bases at V and 0 bases at J, with 11 bases in the middle. Germline V gives CDR1 KGHSH, CDR2 LQKENI. CDR3 amino acids: CASSPRPSYQETQYF. The CDR3 coding sequence is TGTGCCAGCTCACCCCGACCAAGTTACCAAGAGACCCAGTACTTC.

The chain is built from TRBV7-6 and TRBJ1-6, with a possible D match to TRBD1 (5 bases). The V and J ends lost 5 bases and 12 bases respectively, with 17 bases between them. CDR1 and CDR2 from the germline V gene are SGHVS and FNYEAQ. The CDR3 has 14 amino acids. This CDR3 is CASSPTGTSVPLHF. In DNA form, the CDR3 reads TGTGCCAGCAGCCCGACCGGGACCTCTGTACCCCTCCACTTT.

The rearrangement joins TRBV6-2 or TRBV6-3 to TRBJ2-3; D is undetermined. The V end lost 0 bases, the J end lost 3 bases, and 7 bases lay between the germline ends. CDR1 is MNHEY, CDR2 SVGEGT, per germline. There are 14 residues in the CDR3. Here the CDR3 reads CASSYSLGTDTQYF. The CDR3 nucleotides read TGTGCCAGCAGTTACTCTTTGGGAACAGATACGCAGTATTTT.

The chain recombines TRBV6-6 with TRBJ2-3, with TRBD2 identical over 11 bases. Looked up from germline, CDR1 is MNHNY and CDR2 is SVGAGI (reference sequence). V lost 7 bases and J lost 5; bases outside the gene matches: 2. The CDR3 totals 13 residues. The CDR3 here is CASNLAGGDTQYF. CDR3 DNA: TGTGCCAGCAACCTAGCGGGGGGAGATACGCAGTATTTT.

The V and J genes are TRBV20-1 and TRBJ2-2, with D hard to call. Germline V lookup: CDR1 DFQATT, CDR2 SNEGSKA (reference sequence). Trimming left V 5 bases short and J 5 bases short, with 9 bases between. The CDR3 extends over 12 amino acids. The CDR3 sequence: CSAVVETGELFF. In DNA, the CDR3 is TGCAGTGCTGTGGTAGAGACCGGGGAGCTGTTTTTT.

The gene calls are TRBV12-3 or TRBV12-4 and TRBJ2-1, with TRBD2 matching over 9 bases. The V gene end was trimmed by 7 bases and the J gene end by 7 bases; junction bases not matched to a gene: 11. The CDR3 runs 15 residues. CDR3 residues: CASTQTSGVTNEQFF. The CDR3 DNA is TGTGCCAGCACGCAGACTAGCGGAGTCACGAATGAGCAGTTCTTC.

This chain connects TRBV18 to TRBJ1-2; D not resolved. Trimming removed 0 bases from V and 3 bases from J, with 8 bases in between. Germline assignment: CDR1 KGHSH and CDR2 LQKENI. This CDR3 has 14 amino acids. The CDR3: CASSPPGRDYGYTF. DNA for the CDR3: TGTGCCAGCTCACCACCCGGACGGGACTATGGCTACACCTTC.

This clonotype was observed a handful of times. The V call is TRBV7-2, the J call TRBJ1-5; D call uncertain. V lost 2 bases, J lost 7 bases, and 9 bases lay in between. Germline-derived CDR1 and CDR2 are SGHTA and FQGNSA. The CDR3 covers 13 residues. The chain's CDR3 is CASSLSVVQPQHF. For the CDR3, the DNA is TGTGCCAGCAGCTTATCGGTGGTCCAGCCCCAGCATTTT.

This clonotype was counted a few times. The chain joins TRBV27 to TRBJ1-2, with D unresolved. V was pared by 2 bases and J by 2 bases, with 9 bases between. Germline CDR1 and CDR2: MNHEY and SMNVEV (reference sequence). The CDR3 loop spans 14 amino acids. The CDR3 here is CASSLRQSNYGYTF. The CDR3 DNA reads as TGTGCCAGCAGTTTACGGCAGAGCAACTATGGCTACACCTTC.

The J gene is TRBJ2-7, the V gene TRBV29-1; 7 bases line up with TRBD1. Germline CDR1 SQVTM, CDR2 ANQGSEA. This CDR3 contains 15 residues. The V and J ends lost 3 bases and 6 bases, in that order; junction bases with no gene match: 14. In DNA, the CDR3 is TGCAGCGTTGAGATGGACAGGACATCATTAGGCGAGCAGTACTTC. This gives the protein CSVEMDRTSLGEQYF.

The gene calls are TRBV29-1 and TRBJ2-3, with D tentatively TRBD2 (6 bases). The CDR3 sequence is 15 residues long. V was cut by 1 base and J by 0 bases, with 11 bases left in between. The V gene's germline CDR1 is SQVTM and CDR2 ANQGSEA. In nucleotides, the CDR3 is TGCAGCGTTGAAGGGACTACCACTAGCACAGATACGCAGTATTTT. This gives the protein CSVEGTTTSTDTQYF.

The gene calls are TRBV6-5 and TRBJ1-1; D unclear. This CDR3 region has 11 residues. Germline assignment: CDR1 MNHEY and CDR2 SVGAGI. With 2 bases removed from V and 8 bases from J, the gap between germline ends came to 6 bases. CDR3 nucleotides: TGTGCCAGCAGTTACGACCGAGAAGCTTTCTTT. It specifies CASSYDREAFF.

This clonotype was observed a handful of times. The chain recombines TRBV27 with TRBJ1-5; 11 nucleotides match TRBD1. CDR3 length equals 15 residues. The V and J ends lost 4 bases and 4 bases, in that order; junction bases with no gene match: 3. Germline loops: CDR1 MNHEY, CDR2 SMNVEV (reference sequence). CDR3 in DNA: TGTGCCAGCAGTTCGGGGACAGGGGGTAATCAGCCCCAGCATTTT. Protein: CASSSGTGGNQPQHF.

This sequence joins TRBV3-1 and TRBJ1-3; D is undetermined. This CDR3 is 15 amino acids long. Germline assignment: CDR1 LGHDT and CDR2 YNNKEL (reference sequence). V lost 4 bases and J 1 base, leaving 11 bases between the germline ends. The CDR3 sequence is CASSRYGTSGNTIYF. DNA for the CDR3: TGTGCCAGCAGCCGATATGGAACGTCTGGAAACACCATATATTTT.

V usage is TRBV5-1 and J usage is TRBJ2-7, with D unclear. V was trimmed by 4 bases and J by 2 bases, leaving 22 bases between them. The CDR3 contains 17 residues. Germline V CDR1 and CDR2: SGHRS, YFSETQ. The CDR3 region is CASSRLMGGPFTYEQYF. In DNA form, the CDR3 reads TGCGCCAGCAGCCGCCTTATGGGTGGGCCCTTCACCTACGAGCAGTACTTC.

The J gene is TRBJ1-1, the V gene TRBV20-1, with 7 bases fitting TRBD1. The CDR3 totals 14 residues. With V trimmed by 2 bases and J by 5 bases, 8 bases remained unmatched. Germline CDR1 is DFQATT and CDR2 is SNEGSKA (reference sequence). Here the CDR3 DNA reads TGCAGTGCTAGATCGGTGACAGGGTGGACTGAAGCTTTCTTT. Its protein product is CSARSVTGWTEAFF.

The rearrangement links TRBV25-1 to TRBJ2-4, with a possible D match to TRBD2 (5 bases). Germline loops: CDR1 MGHDK, CDR2 SYGVNS. The CDR3 is made up of 12 amino acids. V lost 5 bases and J 8 bases, leaving 10 bases between the germline ends. In DNA, the CDR3 is TGTGCCAGCAGTCTTTGGGGAGACATTCAGTACTTC. This gives the protein CASSLWGDIQYF.

The chain combines TRBV20-1 with TRBJ2-6; D gene ambiguous. CDR3 length equals 13 residues. Germline V gene lookup returns CDR1 DFQATT and CDR2 SNEGSKA (reference sequence). V lost 8 bases and J lost 3, with 11 bases in between. The DNA of the CDR3 is TGCAGTTCATTCCCAGGTGGGGCCAACGTCCTGACTTTC. It codes for CSSFPGGANVLTF.

The CDR3 loop is CASSGHRGEETQYF. Written as DNA, the CDR3 is TGTGCCAGCAGTGGTCACAGGGGGGAAGAGACCCAGTACTTC. The gene calls are TRBV6-5 and TRBJ2-5; 8 bases align to TRBD1. V was pared by 5 bases and J by 3 bases, with 5 bases of the junction left unmatched. Germline CDR1 is MNHEY and CDR2 is SVGAGI. The CDR3 length is 14 residues.

V and J are TRBV19 and TRBJ2-5, with TRBD1 matching 9 bases. Unmatched junction bases numbered 8, after V lost 3 bases and J lost 3 bases. The CDR3 sequence is 16 residues long. In germline, CDR1 is LNHDA, CDR2 SQIVND (reference sequence). The CDR3: CASSISGTGQEETQYF. DNA of the CDR3: TGTGCCAGTAGTATCTCCGGGACAGGGCAGGAAGAGACCCAGTACTTC.